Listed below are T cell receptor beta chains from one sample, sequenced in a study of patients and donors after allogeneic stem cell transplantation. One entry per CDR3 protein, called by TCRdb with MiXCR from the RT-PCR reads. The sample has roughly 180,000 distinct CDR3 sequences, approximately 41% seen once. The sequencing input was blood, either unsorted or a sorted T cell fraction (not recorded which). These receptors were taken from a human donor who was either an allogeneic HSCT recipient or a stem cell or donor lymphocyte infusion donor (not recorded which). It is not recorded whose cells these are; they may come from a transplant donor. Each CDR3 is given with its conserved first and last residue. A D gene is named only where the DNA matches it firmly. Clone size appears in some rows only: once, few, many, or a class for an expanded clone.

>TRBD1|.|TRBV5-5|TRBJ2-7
CASSLGLQGYSPYEQYF
TGTGCCAGCAGCTTGGGGTTACAGGGGTATTCCCCCTACGAGCAGTACTTC
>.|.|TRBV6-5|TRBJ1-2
CASSYRDRAINYGYTF
TGTGCCAGCAGTTACCGTGACAGAGCCATTAACTATGGCTACACCTTC
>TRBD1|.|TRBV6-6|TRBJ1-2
CASGQGANYGYTF
TGTGCCAGCGGACAGGGCGCGAACTATGGCTACACCTTC
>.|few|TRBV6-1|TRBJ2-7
CASSEGAVSYEQYF
TGTGCCAGCAGTGAGGGCGCGGTCTCCTACGAGCAGTACTTC
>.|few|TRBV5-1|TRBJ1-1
CASSATTGNTEAFF
TGCGCCAGCAGCGCAACGACAGGGAACACTGAAGCTTTCTTT
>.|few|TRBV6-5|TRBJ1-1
CASSYSGENTEAFF
TGTGCCAGCAGTTACTCCGGGGAGAACACTGAAGCTTTCTTT
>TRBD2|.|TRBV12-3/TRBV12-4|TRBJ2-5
CASSLFSGAQETQYF
TGTGCCAGCAGTTTATTTAGCGGGGCTCAAGAGACCCAGTACTTC
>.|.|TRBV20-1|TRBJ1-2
CSANLWGDILYGYTF
TGCAGTGCTAACTTGTGGGGGGATATCCTCTATGGCTACACCTTC
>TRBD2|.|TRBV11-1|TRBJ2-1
CASSLDGLAGAYNEQFF
TGTGCCAGCAGCTTGGACGGACTAGCGGGAGCCTACAATGAGCAGTTCTTC
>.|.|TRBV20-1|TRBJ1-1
CSAIRPLGDTEAFF
TGCAGTGCTATTAGACCCCTAGGGGACACTGAAGCTTTCTTT
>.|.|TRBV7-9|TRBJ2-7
CASSLKQAVDEQYF
TGTGCCAGCAGCTTAAAACAGGCAGTCGACGAGCAGTACTTC
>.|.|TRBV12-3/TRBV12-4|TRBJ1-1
CASTRDRPNTEAFF
TGTGCCAGCACCAGAGACAGGCCGAACACTGAAGCTTTCTTT
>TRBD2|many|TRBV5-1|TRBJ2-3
CASSLSRAGGVDTQYF
TGCGCCAGCAGCTTGAGTCGCGCGGGAGGGGTAGATACGCAGTATTTT
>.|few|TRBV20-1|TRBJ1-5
CSARAIGQSNQPQHF
TGCAGTGCTAGGGCTATAGGACAGAGCAATCAGCCCCAGCATTTT
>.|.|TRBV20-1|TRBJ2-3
CSAGTTDTQYF
TGCAGTGCCGGTACTACAGATACGCAGTATTTT
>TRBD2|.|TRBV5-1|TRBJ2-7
CASSDPSGSSYEQYF
TGCGCCAGCAGCGACCCTAGCGGGAGCTCCTACGAGCAGTACTTC
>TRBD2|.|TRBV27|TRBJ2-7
CASRPRLAGAHEQYF
TGTGCCAGCAGACCCAGACTAGCGGGAGCCCACGAGCAGTACTTC
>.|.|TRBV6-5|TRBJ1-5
CASRVYRNSNQPQHF
TGTGCCAGCCGCGTTTACAGGAATAGCAATCAGCCCCAGCATTTT
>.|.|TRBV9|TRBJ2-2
CASSVATRLVSGELFF
TGTGCCAGCAGCGTAGCTACTCGACTAGTATCCGGGGAGCTGTTTTTT
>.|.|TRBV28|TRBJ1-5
CASWTEPSNQPQHF
TGTGCCAGTTGGACAGAACCTAGCAATCAGCCCCAGCATTTT
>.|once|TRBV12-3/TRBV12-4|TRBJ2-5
CASSLRVGAYETQYF
TGTGCCAGCAGTTTACGGGTGGGGGCTTACGAGACCCAGTACTTC
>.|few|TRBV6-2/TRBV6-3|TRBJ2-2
CASSGQFARTGELFF
TGTGCCAGCAGCGGGCAGTTTGCCCGGACCGGGGAGCTGTTTTTT